This T cell receptor beta chain came from a study of identical twins. The germline V gene has CDR1 SGHKS and CDR2 YYEKEE (reference sequence). The CDR3 sequence is 16 residues long. The junction had 5 bases not matched to a gene; V was cut back by 2 bases and J by 0 bases. TCRdb used MiXCR to reprocess the 5' RACE reads, holding one entry per CDR3 protein. The sample shows around 470,000 distinct CDR3 sequences, around 14% of them seen only once. Notes on this clonotype: Its specificity is not known.

Whole-study results and caveats: Beta out-of-frame sequences displayed a weaker excess of sharing between twins.

These data were also reused for a study on yellow fever vaccine responses in identical twins.

The chain has TRBV5-5 and TRBJ2-7; 10 bases are shared with TRBD1. This receptor was obtained from a woman younger than 30 in good health. The sequenced sample consisted of CD4+ T cells sorted from blood. In DNA form, the CDR3 reads TGTGCCAGCAGCTTAGGGGACAGGGGACCCTCCTACGAGCAGTACTTC. Its protein product is CASSLGDRGPSYEQYF. The full variable domain, rest sourced from reference TRBV5-5 and TRBJ2-7, is DAGVTQSPTHLIKTRGQQVTLRCSPISGHKSVSWYQQVLGQGPQFIFQYYEKEERGRGNFPDRFSARQFPNYSSELNVNALLLGDSALYLCASSLGDRGPSYEQYFGPGTRLTVT.